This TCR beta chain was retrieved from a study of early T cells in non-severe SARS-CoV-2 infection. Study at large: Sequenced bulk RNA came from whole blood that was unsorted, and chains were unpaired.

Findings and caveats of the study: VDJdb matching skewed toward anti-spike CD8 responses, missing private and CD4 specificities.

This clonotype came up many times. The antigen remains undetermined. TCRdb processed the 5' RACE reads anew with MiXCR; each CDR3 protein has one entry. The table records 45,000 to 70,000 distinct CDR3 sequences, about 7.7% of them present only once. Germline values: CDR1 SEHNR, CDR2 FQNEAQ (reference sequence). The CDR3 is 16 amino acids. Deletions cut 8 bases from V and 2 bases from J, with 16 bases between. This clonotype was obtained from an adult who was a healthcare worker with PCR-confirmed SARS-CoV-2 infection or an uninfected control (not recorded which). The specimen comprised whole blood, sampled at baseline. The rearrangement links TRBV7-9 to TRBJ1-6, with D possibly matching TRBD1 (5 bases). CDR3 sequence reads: CASQTGGRTYNSPLHF. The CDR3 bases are TGTGCCAGCCAAACCGGGGGGAGGACCTATAATTCACCCCTCCACTTT.